The rows below give T cell receptor beta chains drawn from one sample of a study of blood T cell repertoires in COVID-19. Profiled with immunoSEQ multiplex PCR; TCRdb holds only in-frame clones, not every one. The top ten hold about 2.7% of the sample, which has about 270,000 clones, roughly 86% seen once. Source material: PBMCs or T cells enriched from blood (not recorded which). These receptors came from a woman aged 18-29 years who had recovered from COVID-19. Each CDR3 is given with its conserved first and last residue. The D gene is left open where the match is weak. Not every row has a clone size; where given, it reads once, few, many or a size class.

clone_size d_call j_call v_call cdr3_nt cdr3_aa
NA TRBD1 TRBJ2-7 TRBV13 TGTGCCAGCAGCGGTGACAGGGGCCCCTACGAGCAGTACTTC CASSGDRGPYEQYF
NA NA TRBJ2-7 TRBV29-1 TGCAGCGTTGAAGGTGGTCAGGGGTACTACGAGCAGTACTTC CSVEGGQGYYEQYF
NA NA TRBJ1-4 TRBV27 TGTGCCAGCAGAGGGGTTCCTAATGAAAAACTGTTTTTT CASRGVPNEKLFF
NA NA TRBJ2-6 TRBV18 TGTGCCAGCTCACCATCTAGGACAGCCTCTGGGGCCAACGTCCTGACTTTC CASSPSRTASGANVLTF
NA NA TRBJ2-3 TRBV24-1 TGTGCCACCAGTGATCCCCCGCTCCGGGCGCAGTATTTT CATSDPPLRAQYF
NA TRBD2 TRBJ2-3 TRBV2 TGTGCCAGCAGCAGGCTAGCGGGAGGGGGAGGAGCAGATACGCAGTATTTT CASSRLAGGGGADTQYF
NA NA TRBJ1-1 TRBV9 TGTGCCAGCAGCGTAGGACAGGCGAACACTGAAGCTTTCTTT CASSVGQANTEAFF
few NA TRBJ1-2 TRBV12-3/TRBV12-4 TGTGCCAGCAGTCCAGACAGGAACTATGGCTACACCTTC CASSPDRNYGYTF
NA TRBD1 TRBJ2-3 TRBV10-3 TGTGCCACCGGACAGGGAACAGATACGCAGTATTTT CATGQGTDTQYF
NA TRBD1 TRBJ2-3 TRBV29-1 TGCAGCGTTGAAACCCGGGACAGGGGCGCTCCTAGCACAGATACGCAGTATTTT CSVETRDRGAPSTDTQYF
NA NA TRBJ2-7 TRBV27 TGTGCCAGCAGTTTACGGCTACAGGGCTACGAGCAGTACTTC CASSLRLQGYEQYF
NA TRBD1 TRBJ1-4 TRBV29-1 TGCAGCGTTGTTAAGGGACAGGGGACTAAGCTGTTTTTT CSVVKGQGTKLFF
NA NA TRBJ1-2 TRBV7-9 TGTGCCAGCAGCCCCCAGGACATTTATGGCTACACCTTC CASSPQDIYGYTF
NA NA TRBJ1-5 TRBV27 TGTGCCAGCAGCCGAGCGGGCCGCAATCAGCCCCAGCATTTT CASSRAGRNQPQHF
NA NA TRBJ1-1 TRBV25-1 TGTGCCAGCAGTAAGTGGTCTGCGGTGACTGAAGCTTTCTTT CASSKWSAVTEAFF
NA TRBD2 TRBJ2-5 TRBV27 TGTGCCAGCAGTGATAGCGGGGGGGCGGAAGAGACCCAGTACTTC CASSDSGGAEETQYF
once NA TRBJ2-7 TRBV28 TGTGCCAGCAGGTCGTCGGGATACGAGCAGTACTTC CASRSSGYEQYF
once NA TRBJ2-1 TRBV30 TGTGCCTGGAGTGCGTGGGTAGCGGTGTACAATGAGCAGTTCTTC CAWSAWVAVYNEQFF
NA NA TRBJ1-2 TRBV2 TGTGCCAGCAGTCGGCAGGGGCGCCGGGACGGCTACACCTTC CASSRQGRRDGYTF
NA TRBD2 TRBJ2-1 TRBV28 TGTGCCAGCAACACTAGCGGGGCTCACCTTTACAATGAGCAGTTCTTC CASNTSGAHLYNEQFF
few TRBD2 TRBJ2-3 TRBV2 TGTGCCAGAAATAAAGCGGGACGGGGCGCAGATACGCAGTATTTT CARNKAGRGADTQYF
NA TRBD1 TRBJ2-5 TRBV5-4 TGTGCCAGCAGCATCAAAGACAGGGGCTTTGAGACCCAGTACTTC CASSIKDRGFETQYF
NA NA TRBJ1-1 TRBV30 TGTGCCTGGACTAAAGCGGAGATGAACACTGAAGCTTTCTTT CAWTKAEMNTEAFF
NA TRBD1 TRBJ1-2 TRBV11-2 TGTGCCAGCAGCCGACTTACAGGGACAGGGATCGGGGTTAACTATGGCTACACCTTC CASSRLTGTGIGVNYGYTF
NA NA TRBJ2-2 TRBV7-8 TGTGCCAGCAGCTTAGTCGGCAGGGGCCCCGGGGAGCTGTTTTTT CASSLVGRGPGELFF
many NA TRBJ2-1 TRBV6-4 TGTGCCAGCAGTGACTCGGGTGGAGGCTACAATGAGCAGTTCTTC CASSDSGGGYNEQFF
NA NA TRBJ1-1 TRBV7-2 TGTGCCAGCAGCGTACAGGGCTGGGACACTGAAGCTTTCTTT CASSVQGWDTEAFF
NA NA TRBJ1-6 TRBV9 TGTGCCAGCAGTGTGGGGAGTAATTCACCCCTCCACTTT CASSVGSNSPLHF
NA NA TRBJ1-4 TRBV5-8 TGTGCCAGCAGCTTGGGGGCAGGCCGCGCAACTAATGAAAAACTGTTTTTT CASSLGAGRATNEKLFF
NA NA TRBJ1-5 TRBV19 TGTGCCAGTAGTATCGGCGGGGATCCCGATCAGCCCCAGCATTTT CASSIGGDPDQPQHF
NA TRBD1 TRBJ1-5 TRBV30 TGTGCCTGGAGGATTTTCCCGGGACAGGGTTGTGTGTCGCGCAATCAGCCCCAGCATTTT CAWRIFPGQGCVSRNQPQHF
NA NA TRBJ1-3 TRBV4-3 TGCGCCAGCAGCCAAGAGATTTTCGGCCTCGGGTCGGGAGGAAACACCATATATTTT CASSQEIFGLGSGGNTIYF
NA TRBD1 TRBJ1-2 TRBV5-4 TGTGCCAGCAGCTTTGGACAGGATGGCTACACCTTC CASSFGQDGYTF
NA NA TRBJ1-2 TRBV2 TGTGCCAGCCTGGGGGGGACTGGGTACACCTTC CASLGGTGYTF
once NA TRBJ2-5 TRBV3-1/TRBV3-2 TGTGCCAGCAGCCAAGAGGCGGCAGCCCAAGAGACCCAGTACTTC CASSQEAAAQETQYF
NA TRBD1 TRBJ1-2 TRBV5-8 TGTGCCAGCAGCTTTGAGGGACAGGATGGCTACACCTTC CASSFEGQDGYTF
NA TRBD2 TRBJ2-5 TRBV4-3 TGCGCCAGCAGCCAAGATGTCACTAGCGGGACCCAGTACTTC CASSQDVTSGTQYF
NA NA TRBJ2-3 TRBV5-4 TGTGCCAGCAGCTTGGCCAGGGGCCCATTAAGCACAGATACGCAGTATTTT CASSLARGPLSTDTQYF
NA TRBD1 TRBJ2-5 TRBV30 TGTGCCTGGAGCCGGACAGGGGGTATTGTAGAGACCCAGTACTTC CAWSRTGGIVETQYF
NA NA TRBJ2-1 TRBV7-2 TGTGCCAGCAGCTCTGGAGTCCCCAATGAGCAGTTCTTC CASSSGVPNEQFF
NA NA TRBJ1-1 TRBV5-4 TGTGCCAGCAGCTTGGCCAGGGGGAACACTGAAGCTTTCTTT CASSLARGNTEAFF
NA TRBD1 TRBJ2-5 TRBV6-4 TGTGCCAGCAGTGACTCTTTTACAGGGGATATGGAGACCCAGTACTTC CASSDSFTGDMETQYF
NA TRBD1 TRBJ2-7 TRBV28 TGTGCCAGCAGTTTAAGGGCAGGGGGCTACGAGCAGTACTTC CASSLRAGGYEQYF
NA NA TRBJ2-4 TRBV6-5 TGTGCCAGCAGTTCCCTGGGAGGTGGGGCCAAAAACATTCAGTACTTC CASSSLGGGAKNIQYF
NA TRBD2 TRBJ2-5 TRBV6-1 TGTGCCAGCAGTGAAGGTACTAGCGTGGAGACCCAGTACTTC CASSEGTSVETQYF
NA TRBD1 TRBJ1-4 TRBV7-2 TGTGCCAGCAGCCCCGACAGGGGTCTAGCTGAAAAACTGTTTTTT CASSPDRGLAEKLFF
NA NA TRBJ2-1 TRBV10-3 TGTGCCATCAGTGGTGTGGCAGAATCCTACAATGAGCAGTTCTTC CAISGVAESYNEQFF
NA TRBD2 TRBJ2-1 TRBV5-4 TGTGCCAGCAGCTTAGCGGGACCCTACAATGAGCAGTTCTTC CASSLAGPYNEQFF
NA TRBD2 TRBJ2-4 TRBV5-1 TGCGCCAGCAGCTGGTTAATGCGGGAGGATACGAAAAACATTCAGTACTTC CASSWLMREDTKNIQYF